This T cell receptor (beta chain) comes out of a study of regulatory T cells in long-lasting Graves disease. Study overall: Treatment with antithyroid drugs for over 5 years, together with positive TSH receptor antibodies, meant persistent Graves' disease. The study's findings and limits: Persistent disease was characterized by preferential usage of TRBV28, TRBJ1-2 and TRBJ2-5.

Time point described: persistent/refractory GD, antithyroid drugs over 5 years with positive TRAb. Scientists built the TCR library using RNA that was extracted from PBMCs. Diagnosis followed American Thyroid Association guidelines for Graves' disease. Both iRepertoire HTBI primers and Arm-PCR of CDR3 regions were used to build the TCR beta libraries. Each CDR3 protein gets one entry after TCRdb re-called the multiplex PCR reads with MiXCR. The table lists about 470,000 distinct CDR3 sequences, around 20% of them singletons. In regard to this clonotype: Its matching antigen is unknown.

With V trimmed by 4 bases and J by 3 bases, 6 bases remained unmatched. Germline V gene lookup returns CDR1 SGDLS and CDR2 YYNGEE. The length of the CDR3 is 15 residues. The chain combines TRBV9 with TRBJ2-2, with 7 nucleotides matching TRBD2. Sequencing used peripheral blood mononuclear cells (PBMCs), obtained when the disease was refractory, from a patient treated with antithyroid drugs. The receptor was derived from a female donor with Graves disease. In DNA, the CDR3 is TGTGCCAGCAGCCCTACTGCGGGAGACACCGGGGAGCTGTTTTTT. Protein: CASSPTAGDTGELFF.